This TCR beta chain came from a study of blood T cell repertoires in COVID-19. Study-wide context: Acute and convalescent COVID-19 specimens originated in the United States, Italy and Spain. Sample material is recorded as cDNA or gDNA derived from T cells, B-cell-depleted T cells, or PBMCs.

Points on this clone: An end of the junction differs from the germline gene, which may be a read error.

The germline gives CDR1 SNHLY, CDR2 FYNNEI. The CDR3 extends over 17 amino acids. In the original workflow: Researchers report that nucleated cell counts were estimated from reference gene primer amplification. Libraries were prepared by immunoSEQ multiplex PCR; TCRdb keeps only in-frame clonotypes and omits some of them. D and trimming come from the DNA, and the V and J calls and clone size come from that table. Here the sample spans roughly 250,000 clones, approximately 87% being singletons. Enrolment of Seattle patients took place during active infection, and they were followed longitudinally. Sequenced material: peripheral blood. The source is a woman in her thirties with COVID-19, enrolled during active disease. This chain links TRBV2 with TRBJ2-7; 7 nucleotides agree with TRBD1. Written as DNA, the CDR3 is TGTGCCAGCAGTGAAGCTTCGGGACAGATCTCCTCCCACGAGCAGTACTTC. Its translation: CASSEASGQISSHEQYF.